Presented here are 26 T cell receptor beta chains from one specimen sequenced in a study of cytomegalovirus exposure and HLA in healthy donors. The PCR made use of 60 Vbeta and 13 Jbeta primers. Sequencing used immunoSEQ multiplex PCR; TCRdb keeps in-frame clones, though not all of them. The specimen's table records about 130,000 clones. The sequencing input was PBMCs. The receptors stem from a woman between 40 and 50 years old in good health and CMV-seropositive.

This rearrangement joins TRBV5-5 to TRBJ2-3; perhaps TRBD2 as D (7 bases). The CDR3 spans 15 residues. Trimming took off 0 bases at V and 2 bases at J, with 10 bases between the two ends. Per germline, CDR1 SGHKS and CDR2 YYEKEE (reference sequence). The chain's CDR3 is CASSLGGGLTDTQYF. In DNA form, the CDR3 reads TGTGCCAGCAGCTTGGGGGGGGGCCTCACAGATACGCAGTATTTT.

V gene TRBV27 combines with J gene TRBJ2-5, with 7 bases that match TRBD2. The J call may be wrong; the DNA end is better matched by TRBJ2-7. CDR3 length: 13 amino acids. Germline assignment: CDR1 MNHEY and CDR2 SMNVEV (reference sequence). The CDR3 DNA reads as TGTGCCAGCAGTTTGGGCGGGAGATACGAGCAGTACTTC. It specifies CASSLGGRYEQYF.

The V gene is TRBV6-5, the J gene TRBJ1-5; D call uncertain. V was clipped by 7 bases and J by 5 bases, with 15 bases between them. Germline V gene lookup returns CDR1 MNHEY and CDR2 SVGAGI. CDR3 size: 14 residues. DNA of the CDR3: TGTGCCAGCAAACCAGCGCTTGGCGATCAGCCCCAGCATTTT. Translation: CASKPALGDQPQHF.

The V gene is TRBV27, the J gene TRBJ2-7, with TRBD2 matching 7 bases. The CDR3 contains 13 residues. The trim removed 6 bases at V and 0 bases at J, leaving 2 bases unmatched. CDR1 MNHEY and CDR2 SMNVEV come from the germline V gene (reference sequence). The CDR3 nucleotides are TGTGCCAGCAGGGGCGGGAGCTCCTACGAGCAGTACTTC. Translation: CASRGGSSYEQYF.

The genes are TRBV28 and TRBJ1-2, with 8 bases identical to TRBD1. Germline V gives CDR1 MDHEN, CDR2 SYDVKM. There are 17 residues in the CDR3. Trimming cost V 2 bases and J 2 bases; bases outside gene matches: 10. The CDR3 loop reads CASSLTWGWTGNYGYTF. The CDR3 coding sequence is TGTGCCAGCAGTTTAACGTGGGGGTGGACAGGGAACTATGGCTACACCTTC.

This sequence joins TRBV5-6 and TRBJ1-5; 9 bases are shared with TRBD1. Trimming cost V 4 bases and J 5 bases; bases outside gene matches: 4. This CDR3 has 14 residues. Germline loops: CDR1 SGHDT, CDR2 YYEEEE. The CDR3 protein is CASSPGTGHQPQHF. CDR3 DNA sequence: TGTGCCAGCAGCCCCGGGACAGGGCATCAGCCCCAGCATTTT. Full variable domain (outside the CDR3, taken from reference TRBV5-6 and TRBJ1-5): DAGVTQSPTHLIKTRGQQVTLRCSPKSGHDTVSWYQQALGQGPQFIFQYYEEEERQRGNFPDRFSGHQFPNYSSELNVNALLLGDSALYLCASSPGTGHQPQHFGDGTRLSIL.

The gene calls are TRBV18 and TRBJ2-7; 7 nucleotides agree with TRBD2. The J segment lost 6 bases and the V segment lost 1 base, leaving 3 bases of the junction unmatched. The length of the CDR3 is 13 residues. Germline values: CDR1 KGHSH, CDR2 LQKENI. CDR3: CASSPQRGGEQYF. The CDR3 region has the DNA TGTGCCAGCTCACCACAGCGGGGCGGCGAGCAGTACTTC.

The J gene is TRBJ2-1, the V gene TRBV5-4; 8 nucleotides match TRBD2. The CDR3 contains 14 residues. CDR1 is SGHNT and CDR2 is YYREEE in the germline V gene (reference sequence). V lost 3 bases to trimming and J lost 8 bases; unmatched junction nucleotides: 7. CDR3 coding DNA: TGTGCCAGCAGCTCCGACGGGAGGGCCCATGAGCAGTTCTTC. Amino acids: CASSSDGRAHEQFF.

The CDR3 DNA is TGTGCCAGCAGTTTACCTACGGGACAGGGGACAGATACGCAGTATTTT. Translation gives CASSLPTGQGTDTQYF. The genes are TRBV28 and TRBJ2-3; the match to TRBD1 covers 10 bases. The CDR3 has 16 amino acids. Germline lookup yields CDR1 MDHEN and CDR2 SYDVKM. V trimming: 2 bases; J trimming: 3 bases; junction bases outside the gene matches: 5.

The rearrangement links TRBV5-6 to TRBJ2-5; TRBD2 matches 7 bases. Germline V gives CDR1 SGHDT, CDR2 YYEEEE. V gave up 2 bases and J gave up 5 bases; unmatched junction bases: 6. This CDR3 has 14 amino acids. The CDR3 region is CASSFPGTKETQYF. The CDR3 DNA reads as TGTGCCAGCAGCTTCCCCGGGACTAAGGAGACCCAGTACTTC.

The chain has TRBV4-2 and TRBJ2-3, with D perhaps TRBD2 (5 bases). From germline, CDR1 is LGHNA and CDR2 YNFKEQ. With 6 bases removed from V and 4 bases from J, the gap between germline ends came to 20 bases. The CDR3 runs 16 residues. This CDR3 reads CASSPPGTEVPDTQYF. The DNA of the CDR3 is TGTGCCAGCAGTCCACCGGGAACAGAAGTCCCAGATACGCAGTATTTT.

The chain has TRBV29-1 and TRBJ2-1; D is possibly TRBD1 (8 bases). This CDR3 contains 17 residues. V lost 2 bases to trimming and J lost 3 bases, with 20 bases between them. Germline V gene lookup returns CDR1 SQVTM and CDR2 ANQGSEA. Written as DNA, the CDR3 is TGCAGCGTTGAATCACAGGGGGGGTCCTCGGGCTACAATGAGCAGTTCTTC. Translating gives CSVESQGGSSGYNEQFF.

The rearrangement joins TRBV6-1 to TRBJ1-2, with D hard to call. V was trimmed by 6 bases and J by 4 bases, leaving 6 bases between them. The CDR3 contains 11 residues. Germline assignment: CDR1 MNHNS and CDR2 SASEGT. The chain's CDR3 is CASRGSYGYTF. The CDR3 DNA reads as TGTGCCAGCAGGGGCAGCTATGGCTACACCTTC.

Notes on this clone: Other DNA sequences of this sample code for an identical CDR3. The V gene is TRBV27, the J gene TRBJ1-1; the match to TRBD1 covers 7 bases. The germline V gene has CDR1 MNHEY and CDR2 SMNVEV (reference sequence). Trimming removed 4 bases from V and 1 base from J; junction bases left unmatched: 6. The CDR3 has 15 amino acids. The chain's CDR3 is CASSSIRDRNTEAFF. The CDR3 DNA sequence: TGTGCCAGCAGTTCGATCCGGGACAGGAACACTGAAGCTTTCTTT.

The rearrangement links TRBV7-9 to TRBJ2-1, with 11 bases lining up with TRBD2. This CDR3 is 19 amino acids long. Looked up from germline, CDR1 is SEHNR and CDR2 is FQNEAQ (reference sequence). Unmatched junction bases numbered 20, after V lost 5 bases and J lost 8 bases. Here the CDR3 reads CASSPRLAGNPPRRDEQFF. The DNA of the CDR3 is TGTGCCAGCAGCCCACGACTAGCGGGAAATCCCCCCCGGCGCGATGAGCAGTTCTTC.

This chain connects TRBV7-9 to TRBJ2-5; 7 nucleotides align to TRBD2. The J call is doubtful: the DNA matches TRBJ2-7 better. The CDR3 is made up of 14 amino acids. Germline V gene lookup returns CDR1 SEHNR and CDR2 FQNEAQ (reference sequence). The CDR3 coding sequence is TGTGCCAGCAGCTTGTCTAGCGGCTCCTACGAGCAGTACTTC. This encodes CASSLSSGSYEQYF.

J is TRBJ1-2 and V is TRBV11-2, with 9 bases that match TRBD1. The CDR3 contains 15 residues. Germline CDR1 reads SGHAT; CDR2 reads FQNNGV. The trim removed 3 bases at V and 2 bases at J, leaving 4 bases unmatched. The CDR3 sequence is CASSFSGQGNYGYTF. The CDR3 region has the DNA TGTGCCAGCAGCTTTAGCGGACAGGGGAACTATGGCTACACCTTC.

This chain uses TRBV30 with TRBJ1-3; tentatively, D is TRBD1 (6 bases). Germline CDR1 and CDR2: GTSNPN and SVGIG (reference sequence). V was trimmed by 1 base and J by 0 bases, leaving 19 bases between them. The CDR3 is made up of 18 amino acids. Here the CDR3 DNA reads TGTGCCTGGAGTGCCCCAACAGGGTTTTCAATCTCTGGAAACACCATATATTTT. It encodes CAWSAPTGFSISGNTIYF.

The chain employs TRBV9 and TRBJ2-7; 9 bases align to TRBD2. After removal of 4 bases from V and 3 bases from J, the junction contained 8 bases not matched to a gene. The germline CDR1 and CDR2 sequences are SGDLS and YYNGEE. The CDR3 covers 15 residues. In nucleotides, the CDR3 is TGTGCCAGCAGCCTTAGCGGGAGTCAAAACTACGAGCAGTACTTC. It codes for CASSLSGSQNYEQYF.

The chain combines TRBV11-2 with TRBJ1-1; D is unclear. V gave up 2 bases and J gave up 8 bases, with 12 bases separating them. There are 13 residues in the CDR3. Looked up from germline, CDR1 is SGHAT and CDR2 is FQNNGV. The CDR3, as DNA: TGTGCCAGCAGCTTATTTCGAGTCAGGGAAGCTTTCTTT. Its translation is CASSLFRVREAFF.

The chain has TRBV5-1 and TRBJ2-7, with 11 bases that match TRBD2. Germline CDR1 is SGHRS and CDR2 is YFSETQ. Trimming removed 4 bases from V and 5 bases from J; junction bases left unmatched: 5. The CDR3 totals 14 residues. CDR3 DNA sequence: TGCGCCAGCAGCATAACTAGCGGGAGCGACGAGCAGTACTTC. It translates to CASSITSGSDEQYF.

This chain joins TRBV27 and TRBJ2-1; perhaps TRBD2 as D (5 bases). V was trimmed by 3 bases and J by 0 bases, leaving 18 bases between them. Germline V CDR1 and CDR2: MNHEY, SMNVEV (reference sequence). This CDR3 is built from 18 residues. The CDR3 DNA sequence: TGTGCCAGCAGTTTGAGGGAGTGGGCAGAAAACTCCTACAATGAGCAGTTCTTC. It encodes CASSLREWAENSYNEQFF.

The chain has TRBV7-8 and TRBJ2-4; 10 nucleotides align to TRBD1. The length of the CDR3 is 14 residues. V gave up 1 base and J gave up 6 bases; unmatched junction bases: 0. Germline CDR1 is SGHVS and CDR2 is FQNEAQ. Written as DNA, the CDR3 is TGTGCCAGCAGCTTAGGGGACAGGGGAAACATTCAGTACTTC. Its protein product is CASSLGDRGNIQYF. Full variable domain (missing parts from reference TRBV7-8 and TRBJ2-4): GAGVSQSPRYKVAKRGQDVALRCDPISGHVSLFWYQQALGQGPEFLTYFQNEAQLDKSGLPSDRFFAERPEGSVSTLKIQRTQQEDSAVYLCASSLGDRGNIQYFGAGTRLSVL.

The rearrangement links TRBV5-1 to TRBJ2-7; TRBD2 agrees at 12 bases. V was clipped by 0 bases and J by 3 bases; unmatched bases: 7. CDR1 and CDR2 from the germline V gene are SGHRS and YFSETQ. CDR3 length: 17 residues. Here the CDR3 reads CASSLGGRLAGVYEQYF. In DNA form, the CDR3 reads TGCGCCAGCAGCTTGGGGGGAAGACTAGCGGGAGTCTACGAGCAGTACTTC.

The chain employs TRBV2 and TRBJ1-4, with D possibly matching TRBD1 (5 bases). The V end lost 2 bases, the J end lost 5 bases, and 9 bases lay between the germline ends. CDR1 and CDR2 (germline): SNHLY, FYNNEI. The CDR3 extends over 14 amino acids. The CDR3 spells CASSEWGGNEKLFF. CDR3 bases: TGTGCCAGCAGTGAATGGGGGGGAAATGAAAAACTGTTTTTT.

V is TRBV29-1 and J is TRBJ2-5; 7 bases agree with TRBD2. Germline V gene data show CDR1 as SQVTM and CDR2 as ANQGSEA. CDR3 size: 13 residues. V was clipped by 4 bases and J by 1 base; unmatched bases: 3. CDR3 sequence reads: CSVAPGGQETQYF. The CDR3 DNA reads as TGCAGCGTTGCCCCGGGGGGCCAAGAGACCCAGTACTTC.